Listed below are T cell receptor beta chains from one sample, sequenced in a study of beta chain features in type 1 diabetes. Only in-frame clones appear in the TCRdb table, and some are missing; sequencing was by immunoSEQ multiplex PCR. Here the sample spans about 360,000 clones, over 10% being singletons. The sequenced sample consisted of naive CD4+ T cells from blood. These receptors were taken from a woman between 18 and 30 years old with type 1 diabetes. The CDR3 runs from the conserved cysteine through the conserved F or W. A D gene is named only where the DNA matches it firmly. Clone size appears in some rows only: once, few, many, or a class for an expanded clone.

v_call	clone_size	j_call	d_call	cdr3_aa	cdr3_nt
TRBV5-1	-	TRBJ2-7	-	CASSPTFGGREKYF	TGCGCCAGCAGCCCAACCTTCGGTGGCAGGGAAAAGTACTTC
TRBV2	-	TRBJ1-1	-	CASRRTVDDAEAFF	TGTGCCAGCAGAAGGACAGTGGATGACGCTGAAGCTTTCTTT
TRBV4-3	few	TRBJ1-2	TRBD1	CASSQDGWRDSVGGYTF	TGCGCCAGCAGCCAAGATGGTTGGCGGGACAGTGTCGGTGGCTACACCTTC
TRBV19	-	TRBJ2-1	-	CASSTSSYNEQFF	TGTGCCAGTAGTACTAGCTCCTACAATGAGCAGTTCTTC
TRBV11-2	few	TRBJ2-1	-	CASSFMIGGSHNEQFF	TGTGCCAGCAGCTTTATGATAGGTGGGAGTCACAATGAGCAGTTCTTC
TRBV25-1	-	TRBJ1-5	-	CASSHVGEPQHF	TGTGCCAGCAGTCATGTGGGCGAGCCCCAGCATTTT
TRBV7-8	few	TRBJ2-5	TRBD1	CASSRGQGVGETQYF	TGTGCCAGCAGCCGGGGACAGGGGGTCGGAGAGACCCAGTACTTC
TRBV12-5	-	TRBJ1-1	-	CASGTEDRTEAFF	TGTGCTAGTGGTACAGAAGATCGCACTGAAGCTTTCTTT
TRBV11-2	-	TRBJ2-1	-	CASSLDRDGEQFF	TGTGCCAGCAGCTTAGACAGGGATGGTGAGCAGTTCTTC
TRBV4-1	-	TRBJ2-7	TRBD1	CASSWGQATYEQYF	TGCGCCAGCAGCTGGGGACAGGCCACCTACGAGCAGTACTTC
TRBV11-2	-	TRBJ2-3	TRBD2	CASSRSAGGLTDTQYF	TGTGCCAGCAGCCGGTCGGCGGGGGGCCTCACAGATACGCAGTATTTT